Listed here are 12 T cell receptor beta chains from one sample, sequenced in a study of glioma-infiltrating T cells after dendritic cell vaccination. The repertoire was sequenced with immunoSEQ multiplex PCR; TCRdb's copy has only in-frame clones and lacks some. The sample contains approximately 100,000 clones, 81% of which appear only once. This specimen consisted of blood, obtained before dendritic cell vaccination. The receptors stem from a human donor with glioblastoma.

CDR3 coding DNA: TGTGCCAGCTCACCACCGTTACCAGACGCGGAGTACAATGAGCAGTTCTTC. Its protein is CASSPPLPDAEYNEQFF. The chain couples TRBV18 to TRBJ2-1; D not certain. V was trimmed by 0 bases and J by 4 bases, leaving 16 bases between them. The length of the CDR3 is 17 residues. The germline CDR1 and CDR2 sequences are KGHSH and LQKENI.

V and J are TRBV4-1 and TRBJ2-7; TRBD1 is a possible D gene (5 bases). Trimming removed 0 bases from V and 5 bases from J, with 20 bases in between. The CDR3 runs to 17 residues. Germline CDR1 is MGHRA and CDR2 is YSYEKL. In DNA, the CDR3 is TGCGCCAGCAGCCAAGATGGGGCGGAAGGGTGGTCCAACGAGCAGTACTTC. Protein product: CASSQDGAEGWSNEQYF.

The CDR3 is CASSAYTGYSPLHF. CDR3 DNA sequence: TGTGCCAGTAGTGCGTACACAGGTTACTCACCCCTCCACTTT. The chain carries TRBV19 and TRBJ1-6, with D possibly being TRBD1 (5 bases). The germline V gene has CDR1 LNHDA and CDR2 SQIVND (reference sequence). This CDR3 contains 14 residues. V dropped 5 bases and J dropped 10 bases, with 15 bases sitting between them.

CDR3 bases: TGTGCCAGCAGTAGCCTTGACAGGGAAAATCAGCCCCAGCATTTT. As protein: CASSSLDRENQPQHF. The gene calls are TRBV4-2 and TRBJ1-5; 7 positions match TRBD1. There are 15 residues in the CDR3. With 6 bases clipped from V and 4 bases from J, the junction kept 9 bases outside the gene matches. Germline V gene sequence: CDR1 LGHNA, CDR2 YNFKEQ.

This clone turned up a few times. The chain couples TRBV10-1 to TRBJ2-2; 9 nucleotides agree with TRBD1. This CDR3 region has 14 residues. Germline V gene sequence: CDR1 WNHNN, CDR2 SYGVQD (reference sequence). Losses at the gene ends were 6 bases for V and 6 bases for J; bases not matched to a gene: 5. The CDR3 DNA reads TGCGCCAGCAGACCGGGACAGGGATCCGGGGAGCTGTTTTTT. Translating it yields CASRPGQGSGELFF.

The sample holds one count of this clone. The chain joins TRBV28 to TRBJ2-7; 7 nucleotides agree with TRBD2. This CDR3 is 16 amino acids long. Germline V lookup: CDR1 MDHEN, CDR2 SYDVKM. The trim removed 6 bases at V and 6 bases at J, leaving 17 bases unmatched. CDR3: CASSPPRESGAGEQYF. The CDR3 DNA sequence: TGTGCCAGCAGCCCCCCCCGGGAGAGCGGGGCGGGCGAGCAGTACTTC.

The J gene is TRBJ1-2, the V gene TRBV6-6, with a weak D call TRBD1 (6 bases). V lost 7 bases and J lost 3, with 18 bases in between. Germline CDR1 and CDR2: MNHNY and SVGAGI (reference sequence). This CDR3 has 15 amino acids. DNA of the CDR3: TGTGCCAGCACCGACCAGGGGCTTCAATACTATGGCTACACCTTC. Translating gives CASTDQGLQYYGYTF.

This clone has just a few counts. V usage is TRBV7-9 and J usage is TRBJ1-1; a possible D gene is TRBD1 (5 bases). CDR1 SEHNR and CDR2 FQNEAQ come from the germline V gene (reference sequence). The CDR3 totals 13 residues. V was cut by 1 base and J by 11 bases, with 14 bases left in between. In DNA form, the CDR3 reads TGTGCCAGCAGCTTAGAAGGGGCGAAGGGGGCTTTCTTT. Translated: CASSLEGAKGAFF.

The chain has TRBV6-5 and TRBJ1-3; 9 nucleotides match TRBD1. Germline V CDR1 and CDR2: MNHEY, SVGAGI. The junction had 5 bases not matched to a gene; V was cut back by 4 bases and J by 1 base. CDR3 length: 16 residues. Written as DNA, the CDR3 is TGTGCCAGCAGTTCTACACAGGGGGCTTCTGGAAACACCATATATTTT. It encodes CASSSTQGASGNTIYF.

The chain combines TRBV4-1 with TRBJ2-5; 15 nucleotides match TRBD2. The CDR3 spans 16 residues. Losses at the gene ends were 4 bases for V and 3 bases for J; bases not matched to a gene: 3. Germline assignment: CDR1 MGHRA and CDR2 YSYEKL. The DNA of the CDR3 is TGCGCCAGCAGCCCTTGGACTAGCGGGGGGGAAGAGACCCAGTACTTC. It is translated as CASSPWTSGGEETQYF.

The genes are TRBV11-3 and TRBJ1-1; 11 nucleotides match TRBD1. Germline trimming cut 5 bases from V and 5 bases from J; bases unmatched to any gene: 7. CDR1 and CDR2 (germline): SGHNT, YENEEA. CDR3 length equals 15 residues. The CDR3 reads CASSAGQGVWTEAFF. CDR3 DNA sequence: TGTGCCAGCAGCGCGGGACAGGGGGTGTGGACTGAAGCTTTCTTT.

The CDR3, as DNA: TGTGCCTGGATAGAACAGGGTCAAGAAAAACTGTTTTTT. Protein: CAWIEQGQEKLFF. The chain carries TRBV30 and TRBJ1-4, with a weak D call TRBD1 (6 bases). The V gene lost 4 bases and the J gene lost 8 bases, with 14 bases spanning the gap. There are 13 residues in the CDR3. From germline, CDR1 is GTSNPN and CDR2 SVGIG (reference sequence).